This T cell receptor beta chain was recovered during a study of sequential checkpoint blockade in melanoma. Study-wide background: Both treatment sequences were followed by maintenance nivolumab.

This clone was counted a single time. Treatment indicated: randomized to nivolumab then ipilimumab (arm A) or the reverse (arm B). Sorted cells were live CD3+CD8+, lacking CD19 and CD56, from PBMCs. This CDR3 is built from 16 residues. V shed 6 bases and J shed 5 bases, with 19 bases lying between them. Germline loops: CDR1 SNHLY, CDR2 FYNNEI. TCRdb keeps only in-frame clones here, not all; method: immunoSEQ multiplex PCR. The table records about 20,000 clones, 82% of them present only once. The source of this sequence is a human donor with melanoma. The sample here was CD8+ T cells sorted from blood (inferred from file names), taken from a patient given nivolumab and ipilimumab in sequence. This sequence joins TRBV2 and TRBJ1-4; tentative D call: TRBD1 (6 bases). The CDR3 coding sequence is TGTGCCAGCAGCGAACCGGACAGTAAATCCAATGAAAAACTGTTTTTT. This codes for CASSEPDSKSNEKLFF.